This T cell receptor beta chain appears in the sequencing data of a study of blood T cell repertoires in COVID-19. As for the study in general: T cells, B-cell-depleted T cells, or PBMCs supplied cDNA or gDNA.

Here immunoSEQ multiplex PCR was the method, and the copy in TCRdb shows in-frame clones only, minus some. The sample yields tens of thousands of clones, 80% to 90% seen once. The CDR3 runs to 14 residues. J gave up 5 bases and V 8 bases, and 9 bases lay outside the gene matches. Germline V gene data show CDR1 as SGHTA and CDR2 as FQGNSA. The clonotype originates from a human donor with acute or convalescent COVID-19. The donor label of this sample is uncertain. The sequenced sample was peripheral blood. The chain recombines TRBV7-2 with TRBJ2-5, with 9 bases aligning to TRBD1. The DNA of the CDR3 is TGTGCCAGCCGACAGGGGGTCGGAGGGGAGACCCAGTACTTC. This translates into CASRQGVGGETQYF.